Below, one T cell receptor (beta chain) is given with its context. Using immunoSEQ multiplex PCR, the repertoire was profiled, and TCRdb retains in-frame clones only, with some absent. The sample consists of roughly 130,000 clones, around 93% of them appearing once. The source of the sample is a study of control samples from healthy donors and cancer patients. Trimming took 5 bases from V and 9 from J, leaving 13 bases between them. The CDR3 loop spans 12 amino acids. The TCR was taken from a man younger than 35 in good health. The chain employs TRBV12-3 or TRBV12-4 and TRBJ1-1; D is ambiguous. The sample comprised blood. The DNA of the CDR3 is TGTGCCAGCAGTGTCCTGGCCGGTAAAGCTTTCTTT. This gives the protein CASSVLAGKAFF.